This record looks at one T cell receptor beta chain sequence and its context. The sample has other DNA sequences that encode this CDR3 too. This entry comes from a study of T cells in tumors after PD-1 blockade. Clones were sequenced by immunoSEQ multiplex PCR, and TCRdb holds only the in-frame ones, with some missing. The sample holds about 47,000 clones; about four fifths are singletons and the top ten take around 15%. From germline, CDR1 is SGHAT and CDR2 FQDESV (reference sequence). The V end was cut by 0 bases, the J end by 7 bases, with 7 bases between. CDR3 length: 12 residues. This sample comprised PBMCs, obtained before anti-PD-1 treatment. The sequence came from a human donor with basal cell carcinoma. J is TRBJ2-7 and V is TRBV11-1; D gene ambiguous. CDR3 sequence: CASSLALEEQYF. The CDR3 DNA reads as TGTGCCAGCAGCTTAGCGTTGGAGGAGCAGTACTTC.